This T cell receptor (beta chain) was found in a study of blood T cell repertoires in COVID-19. Study-level background: From the United States, Italy and Spain came samples of acute and convalescent COVID-19.

Repertoires were generated with immunoSEQ multiplex PCR, while TCRdb's copy carries only in-frame clones and drops some. The sample shows about 39,000 clones, around four fifths of them seen only once. Sequencing was carried out using peripheral blood. The TCR comes from a human donor in a cohort sampled during active or convalescent COVID-19. The donor label of this sample is uncertain.

CDR3 region: CASRYMGGTEAFF. In DNA, the CDR3 is TGTGCCAGCAGATATATGGGGGGGACTGAAGCTTTCTTT. The J gene is TRBJ1-1, the V gene TRBV7-9; D is perhaps TRBD1 (5 bases). The germline V and J ends were trimmed by 6 bases and 5 bases, with 13 bases remaining between them. Germline V lookup: CDR1 SEHNR, CDR2 FQNEAQ (reference sequence). The CDR3 runs 13 residues.